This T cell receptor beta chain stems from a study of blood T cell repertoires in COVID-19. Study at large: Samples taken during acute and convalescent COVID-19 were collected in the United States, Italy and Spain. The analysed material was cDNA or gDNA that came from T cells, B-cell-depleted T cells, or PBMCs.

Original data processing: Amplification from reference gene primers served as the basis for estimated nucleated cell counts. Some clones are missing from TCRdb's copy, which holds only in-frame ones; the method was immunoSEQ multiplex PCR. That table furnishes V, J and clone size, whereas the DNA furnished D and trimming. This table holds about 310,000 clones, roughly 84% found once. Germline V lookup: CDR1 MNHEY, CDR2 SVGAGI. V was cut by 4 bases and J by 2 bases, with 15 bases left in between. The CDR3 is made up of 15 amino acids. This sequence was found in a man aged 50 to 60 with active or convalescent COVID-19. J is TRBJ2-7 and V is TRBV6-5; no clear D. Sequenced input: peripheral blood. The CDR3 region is CASSFTIMSPYEQYF. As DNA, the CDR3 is TGTGCCAGCAGTTTCACGATCATGAGTCCCTACGAGCAGTACTTC.